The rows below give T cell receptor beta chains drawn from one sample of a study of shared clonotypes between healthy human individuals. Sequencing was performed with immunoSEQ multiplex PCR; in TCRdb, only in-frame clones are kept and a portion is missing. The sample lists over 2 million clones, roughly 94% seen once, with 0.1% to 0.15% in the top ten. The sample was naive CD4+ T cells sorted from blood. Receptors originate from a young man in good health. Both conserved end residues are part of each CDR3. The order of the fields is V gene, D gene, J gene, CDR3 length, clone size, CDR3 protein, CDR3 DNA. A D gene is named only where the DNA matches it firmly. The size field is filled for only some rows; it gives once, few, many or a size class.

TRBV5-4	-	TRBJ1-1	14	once	CASSSFRENTEAFF	TGTGCCAGCAGCAGTTTCCGGGAGAACACTGAAGCTTTCTTT
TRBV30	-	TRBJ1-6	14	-	CAWSPGRGSSPLHF	TGTGCCTGGAGCCCGGGACGGGGCTCTTCACCCCTCCACTTT
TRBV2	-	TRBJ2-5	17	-	CASSLATQGIWWETQYF	TGTGCCAGCAGCTTAGCCACCCAGGGGATATGGTGGGAGACCCAGTACTTC
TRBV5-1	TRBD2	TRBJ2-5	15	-	CASSFSGGLQETQYF	TGCGCCAGCAGCTTTAGCGGGGGGTTACAAGAGACCCAGTACTTC
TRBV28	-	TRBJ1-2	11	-	CASSFNYGYTF	TGTGCCAGCAGTTTTAACTATGGCTACACCTTC
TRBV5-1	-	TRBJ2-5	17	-	CASSLVINPQVQETQYF	TGCGCCAGCAGCTTGGTTATCAATCCGCAAGTCCAAGAGACCCAGTACTTC
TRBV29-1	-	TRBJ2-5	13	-	CSVPGRVQETQYF	TGCAGCGTTCCAGGGCGAGTACAAGAGACCCAGTACTTC
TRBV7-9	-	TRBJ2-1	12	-	CASSSSLNEQFF	TGTGCCAGCAGCTCGTCCTTAAATGAGCAGTTCTTC
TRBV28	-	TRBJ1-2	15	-	CASSLAGVTSGGYTF	TGTGCCAGCAGTTTAGCCGGGGTCACCTCCGGTGGCTACACCTTC
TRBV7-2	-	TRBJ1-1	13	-	CASSLGGGTEAFF	TGTGCCAGCAGCTTAGGAGGGGGCACTGAAGCTTTCTTT
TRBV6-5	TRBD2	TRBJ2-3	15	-	CASSRLAGGPDTQYF	TGTGCCAGCAGTCGACTAGCGGGAGGGCCTGATACGCAGTATTTT
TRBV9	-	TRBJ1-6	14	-	CASSGTVMYSPLHF	TGTGCCAGCAGCGGAACAGTAATGTATTCACCCCTCCACTTT
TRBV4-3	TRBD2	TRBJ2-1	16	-	CASSRGAGGDYNEQFF	TGCGCCAGCAGCCGAGGAGCGGGAGGGGACTACAATGAGCAGTTCTTC
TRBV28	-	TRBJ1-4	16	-	CASSWGIVVTNEKLFF	TGTGCCAGCAGTTGGGGAATAGTTGTAACTAATGAAAAACTGTTTTTT
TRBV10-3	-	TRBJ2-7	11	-	CAISETGTEYF	TGTGCCATCAGTGAAACAGGGACGGAATACTTC
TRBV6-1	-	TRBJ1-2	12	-	CASSETTYGYTF	TGTGCCAGCAGTGAAACGACCTATGGCTACACCTTC
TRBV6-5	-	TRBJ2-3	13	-	CASSYRSTDTQYF	TGTGCCAGCAGTTACCGTAGCACAGATACGCAGTATTTT
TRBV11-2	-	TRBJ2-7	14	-	CASGYPRGSYEQYF	TGTGCCAGCGGGTATCCCAGGGGCTCCTACGAGCAGTACTTC
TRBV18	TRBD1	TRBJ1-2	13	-	CASSDRENYGYTF	TGTGCCAGCTCAGACAGGGAAAACTATGGCTACACCTTC
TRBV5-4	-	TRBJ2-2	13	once	CASTRSNTGELFF	TGTGCCAGCACAAGGTCGAACACCGGGGAGCTGTTTTTT
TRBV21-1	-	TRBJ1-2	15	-	CASSKDTDRDYGYTF	TGTGCCAGCAGCAAAGATACGGACAGGGACTATGGCTACACCTTC
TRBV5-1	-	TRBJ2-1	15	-	CASSLEPVSYNEQFF	TGCGCCAGCAGCTTGGAGCCGGTCTCCTACAATGAGCAGTTCTTC
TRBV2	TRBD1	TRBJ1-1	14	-	CASRRDSLNTEAFF	TGTGCCAGCAGAAGGGACAGCTTGAACACTGAAGCTTTCTTT
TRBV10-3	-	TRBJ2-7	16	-	CAISESGQVSSYEQYF	TGTGCCATCAGTGAGTCCGGTCAGGTGAGCTCCTACGAGCAGTACTTC
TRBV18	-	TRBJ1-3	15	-	CASSRTASSGNTIYF	TGTGCCAGCTCTCGGACAGCCAGCTCTGGAAACACCATATATTTT
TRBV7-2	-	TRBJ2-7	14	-	CASSLVGGTYEQYF	TGTGCCAGCAGTCTAGTTGGGGGAACCTACGAGCAGTACTTC
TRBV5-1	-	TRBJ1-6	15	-	CASSLAGTENSPLHF	TGCGCCAGCAGCTTGGCCGGGACCGAGAATTCACCCCTCCACTTT
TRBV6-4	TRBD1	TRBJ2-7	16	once	CASSEGTGEPTYEQYF	TGTGCCAGCAGTGAGGGGACAGGGGAGCCTACCTACGAGCAGTACTTC
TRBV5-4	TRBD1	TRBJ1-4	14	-	CATQTTGTNEKLFF	TGTGCCACACAAACGACAGGGACTAATGAAAAACTGTTTTTT
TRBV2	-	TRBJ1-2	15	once	CASRLRGGALNGYTF	TGTGCCAGCAGGCTGAGGGGGGGCGCGTTGAATGGCTACACCTTC
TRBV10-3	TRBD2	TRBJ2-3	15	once	CAISRLAGSADTQYF	TGTGCCATCTCGAGACTAGCGGGAAGCGCAGATACGCAGTATTTT
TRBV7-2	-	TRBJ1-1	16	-	CASSQRHGAVNTEAFF	TGTGCCAGCAGCCAACGGCACGGGGCCGTGAACACTGAAGCTTTCTTT
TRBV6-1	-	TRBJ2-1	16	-	CASSEAVRVPYNEQFF	TGTGCCAGCAGTGAAGCGGTCCGGGTTCCCTACAATGAGCAGTTCTTC
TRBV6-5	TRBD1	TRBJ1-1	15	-	CASSYWDSVNTEAFF	TGTGCCAGCAGTTACTGGGACAGCGTGAACACTGAAGCTTTCTTT
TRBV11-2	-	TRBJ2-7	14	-	CASSLWDGTYEQYF	TGTGCCAGCAGCTTATGGGACGGTACCTACGAGCAGTACTTC
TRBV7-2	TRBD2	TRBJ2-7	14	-	CASTRLAGNYEQYF	TGTGCCAGCACACGACTAGCGGGGAACTACGAGCAGTACTTC
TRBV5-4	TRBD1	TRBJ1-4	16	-	CASSSGSDRGREKLFF	TGTGCCAGCAGCTCCGGATCGGACAGGGGGCGTGAAAAACTGTTTTTT
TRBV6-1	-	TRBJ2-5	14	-	CASSEYSSVETQYF	TGTGCCAGCAGTGAGTACTCTAGCGTAGAGACCCAGTACTTC
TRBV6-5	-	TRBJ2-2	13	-	CASSSRYTGELFF	TGTGCCAGCAGTTCCCGGTACACCGGGGAGCTGTTTTTT
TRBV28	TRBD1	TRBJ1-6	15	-	CASSLGDRGPLPLHF	TGTGCCAGCAGTTTGGGCGACAGGGGACCACTGCCCCTCCACTTT
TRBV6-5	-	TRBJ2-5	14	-	CASSTTGLQETQYF	TGTGCCAGCAGCACTACAGGTCTCCAGGAGACCCAGTACTTC
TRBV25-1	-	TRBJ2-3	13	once	CASTEGTTDTQYF	TGTGCCAGCACCGAGGGGACCACAGATACGCAGTATTTT
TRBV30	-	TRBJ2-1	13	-	CAWSLDGYNEQFF	TGTGCCTGGAGTCTGGACGGCTACAATGAGCAGTTCTTC
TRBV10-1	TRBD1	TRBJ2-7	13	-	CASISGTASEQYF	TGCGCCAGCATTTCGGGGACAGCGTCCGAGCAGTACTTC
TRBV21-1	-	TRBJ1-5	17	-	CASSTCRACCSNQPQHF	TGTGCCAGCAGCACTTGTCGGGCATGCTGTAGCAATCAGCCCCAGCATTTT
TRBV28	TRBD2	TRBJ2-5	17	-	CASAGTSGGASQETQYF	TGTGCCAGCGCTGGGACTAGCGGGGGGGCCTCCCAAGAGACCCAGTACTTC
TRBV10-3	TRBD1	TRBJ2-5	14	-	CAIRGQGLQETQYF	TGTGCCATCAGGGGACAGGGGTTACAAGAGACCCAGTACTTC
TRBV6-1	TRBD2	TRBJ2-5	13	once	CASSLAREGTQYF	TGTGCCAGCAGCCTAGCTAGGGAGGGGACCCAGTACTTC
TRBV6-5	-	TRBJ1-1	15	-	CASSYSIPEVTEAFF	TGTGCCAGCAGTTACTCGATCCCGGAGGTGACTGAAGCTTTCTTT
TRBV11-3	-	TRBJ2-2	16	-	CASSLEGRGNTGELFF	TGTGCCAGCAGCTTAGAAGGCAGGGGTAACACCGGGGAGCTGTTTTTT
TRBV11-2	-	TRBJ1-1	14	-	CASSLGQMNTEAFF	TGTGCCAGCAGCTTAGGGCAAATGAACACTGAAGCTTTCTTT
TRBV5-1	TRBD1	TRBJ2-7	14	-	CASSSGQGPYEQYF	TGCGCCAGCAGCTCGGGACAGGGCCCCTACGAGCAGTACTTC
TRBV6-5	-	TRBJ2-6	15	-	CASSSDGGGANVLTF	TGTGCCAGCAGTTCGGACGGGGGAGGGGCCAACGTCCTGACTTTC
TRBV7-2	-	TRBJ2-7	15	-	CASSLGSGKAYEQYF	TGTGCCAGCAGCTTAGGTAGCGGTAAAGCCTACGAGCAGTACTTC
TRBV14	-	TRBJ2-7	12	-	CASSGSGREQYF	TGTGCCAGCAGCGGTTCGGGTCGCGAGCAGTACTTC
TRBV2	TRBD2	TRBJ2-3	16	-	CASSPRTSGGADTQYF	TGTGCCAGCAGTCCTCGGACTAGCGGGGGGGCGGATACGCAGTATTTT
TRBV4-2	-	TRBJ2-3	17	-	CASSPYIDRVTTDTQYF	TGTGCCAGCAGCCCGTACATCGACAGAGTCACCACAGATACGCAGTATTTT